The rows below give T cell receptor beta chains drawn from one sample of a study of radiation and T cells in renal cell carcinoma. Assay: immunoSEQ multiplex PCR; the TCRdb copy retains only in-frame clones and omits some. The table includes 110,000 to 150,000 clones, around four fifths detected once. Sample: blood, taken from a patient whose treatment included radiotherapy and nephrectomy. The receptor source for this set is a woman aged 50 to 65 with renal cell carcinoma. Each CDR3 is given with its conserved first and last residue. The D gene is left open where the match is weak. Not all rows give a size; the values are once, few, many and, for expanded clones, a class.

few	TRBV5-1	11	.	TRBJ1-1	CASSLDSEAFF	TGCGCCAGCAGCTTGGACAGTGAAGCTTTCTTT
.	TRBV14	14	.	TRBJ2-2	CASSAEVPPGELFF	TGTGCCAGCAGCGCCGAGGTCCCTCCCGGGGAGCTGTTTTTT
.	TRBV5-6	13	.	TRBJ1-1	CASSFLGKPEAFF	TGTGCCAGCAGCTTTCTAGGTAAACCCGAAGCTTTCTTT
.	TRBV28	14	.	TRBJ2-7	CASSAPEGIDEQYF	TGTGCCAGCAGTGCCCCCGAGGGGATCGACGAGCAGTACTTC
.	TRBV30	16	.	TRBJ2-7	CAWSGAHWPTSYEQYF	TGTGCCTGGAGTGGGGCTCATTGGCCTACCTCCTACGAGCAGTACTTC
.	TRBV5-6	14	TRBD1	TRBJ2-7	CASSSGTAGYEQYF	TGTGCCAGCAGTTCCGGGACAGCCGGTTACGAGCAGTACTTC
.	TRBV10-3	12	.	TRBJ2-3	CAISYSTDTQYF	TGTGCCATCAGCTATAGCACAGATACGCAGTATTTT
.	TRBV7-9	12	.	TRBJ1-1	CASRITGGEAFF	TGTGCCAGCAGAATAACAGGAGGTGAAGCTTTCTTT
.	TRBV27	13	.	TRBJ1-2	CASSFIRAGGYTF	TGTGCCAGCAGTTTTATCAGGGCGGGTGGCTACACCTTC
once	TRBV6-5	13	.	TRBJ1-5	CASSRDSNQPQHF	TGTGCCAGCAGCCGGGACAGCAATCAGCCCCAGCATTTT
.	TRBV6-5	14	TRBD1	TRBJ2-7	CASSYSKTGTEQYF	TGTGCCAGCAGTTACTCGAAGACAGGGACCGAGCAGTACTTC
.	TRBV6-4	16	.	TRBJ1-2	CASSEQSGRDIYGYTF	TGTGCCAGCAGTGAGCAGTCGGGCAGGGACATCTATGGCTACACCTTC
.	TRBV6-5	15	TRBD1	TRBJ1-1	CASSYGTGVNTEAFF	TGTGCCAGCAGTTACGGAACAGGGGTGAACACTGAAGCTTTCTTT
.	TRBV27	13	.	TRBJ2-7	CASSFRQSYEQYF	TGTGCCAGCAGTTTTCGGCAGTCCTACGAGCAGTACTTC
.	TRBV5-1	15	TRBD2	TRBJ2-7	CASSLGASGSYEQYF	TGCGCCAGCAGCTTGGGGGCTAGCGGGAGTTACGAGCAGTACTTC
few	TRBV14	13	.	TRBJ1-1	CASSQVGNTEAFF	TGTGCCAGCAGCCAAGTAGGGAACACTGAAGCTTTCTTT
.	TRBV11-3	15	TRBD2	TRBJ2-5	CASSLGGTSGETQYF	TGTGCCAGCAGCTTGGGGGGGACTAGCGGAGAGACCCAGTACTTC
.	TRBV5-1	15	.	TRBJ2-2	CASSLSGRDTGELFF	TGCGCCAGCAGCTTGTCAGGGCGAGACACCGGGGAGCTGTTTTTT
.	TRBV7-9	14	.	TRBJ1-5	CASTPGGLGQPQHF	TGTGCCAGCACCCCCGGGGGGTTAGGGCAGCCCCAGCATTTT
.	TRBV14	16	TRBD1	TRBJ1-4	CASSPPGDRASEKLFF	TGTGCCAGCAGCCCCCCAGGGGACAGGGCTAGCGAAAAACTGTTTTTT
.	TRBV27	15	TRBD2	TRBJ2-1	CASSLGLAGIGEQFF	TGTGCCAGCAGTTTGGGACTAGCGGGTATTGGTGAGCAGTTCTTC
once	TRBV30	10	.	TRBJ2-7	CAWSVNEQYF	TGTGCCTGGAGTGTAAACGAGCAGTACTTC
.	TRBV19	20	TRBD1	TRBJ1-6	CASSGEGTDRGNPYNSPLHF	TGTGCCAGTAGTGGGGAGGGAACCGACAGGGGGAACCCATATAATTCACCCCTCCACTTT
.	TRBV19	20	.	TRBJ1-5	CASTTRGPLTHSKSNQPQHF	TGTGCCAGTACCACCCGAGGGCCCCTCACCCACTCGAAAAGCAATCAGCCCCAGCATTTT
.	TRBV19	11	.	TRBJ2-2	CAVAGRRELFF	TGTGCCGTCGCAGGCCGTCGGGAGCTGTTTTTT
.	TRBV6-5	15	.	TRBJ2-1	CASSRRTGNMGEQFF	TGTGCCAGCAGTCGCAGAACAGGGAATATGGGTGAGCAGTTCTTC